This TCR beta chain derives from a study of human T cells and chemical hapten exposure (dated by TCRdb to the early 2020s). Regarding the study in general: For sensitization, 2% DPC in acetone was applied to a 2 cm by 2 cm area of upper inner arm skin. Throughout the approximately 24-week study period, patients were also given weekly therapeutic DPC doses on the scalp. Patch testing on the upper back used Finn chambers containing 0.01% DPC, with scoring done after 6 days according to International Contact Dermatitis Research Group standards. Alopecia areata with under or over 50% scalp involvement, alopecia totalis and alopecia universalis were represented in the patient cohort, which was mostly female. Libraries were pooled for sequencing, and per-sample TCR yields varied mainly because of small differences in library volumes within the pool. The study tracked peripheral blood TCR repertoire changes in vivo during primary and secondary sensitization to the hapten diphenylcyclopropenone (DPC) in alopecia patients. Patient blood was sampled pre-sensitization (week 0) and at 2, 6 and about 24 weeks after DPC sensitization. Blood for TCR sequencing was provided by twenty-nine alopecia patients at one to four time points (pre-sensitization, 2, 6 and 24 weeks). Here is what the overall study found, with its caveats: No change with DPC sensitization was found in the number of TCRs above 1 in 1000 frequency, and no evidence of global repertoire structure alterations was found. Alopecia, a presumed autoimmune disease, was present in all patients, so the immune response of the patients might differ from that of healthy individuals. Patch test score correlated positively with the number of PT1 expanded TCRs, reaching significance at thresholds 8, 16 and 32 but not at 4. Compared with pre-sensitization or healthy control sets, expanded TCRs formed significantly more large CDR3 similarity clusters, which is consistent with antigen-driven responses. After repeated subsampling, changes were observed in the strength of the expansion versus patch-test correlation and in the threshold at which the correlation became significant.

Taken from cysteine to phenylalanine, the CDR3 has 14 residues. The read is trimmed to its CDR3 DNA, 42 bases read in frame from base 1. The V end loses 0 bases and the J end loses 4 bases, and a stretch of 6 bases separates them. From the germline V gene, CDR1 is MNHEY and CDR2 is SVGAGI. Sample time point, as interpreted from the label and publication: pre-sensitization, week 0. This sample's treatment or condition label indicates: therapeutic diphenylcyclopropenone sensitization with weekly scalp DPC. At each patch-test visit, blood was drawn before the patch test was applied. Eligible patients were aged 18 to 70, diagnosed with alopecia, deemed suitable for DPC therapy, and excluded if pregnant. Total RNA was isolated from unfractionated whole blood collected in Tempus Blood RNA tubes. Many counts were recorded for this clonotype. Its antigen target is currently unknown. The input lacks base qualities; no much larger clone sits a single base away.

To prepare the library, RACE was applied. These reads were obtained on a NextSeq 500. During library preparation, unique molecular identifiers were attached to individual cDNA molecules so that TCRs could be counted in a quantitative, reproducible way. From each blood RNA sample, both TCR alpha and TCR beta chains were sequenced. On the study's bioinformatics: Samples had a median of roughly 87,000 TCRs, with a range from roughly 23,224 to 700,000. V, J and CDR3 annotation of the TCR reads was carried out using the Decombinator software suite. For the PS versus PT1 abundance plots, all samples were subsampled to the same number of TCRs (28,000). TCRs were defined as expanded if absent before sensitization and observed at least eight times at the 2-week time point. The public reads were run again by TCRdb, first through fastp at Q25 and then through MiXCR, and only productive beta chains were kept. Entries are consolidated by CDR3 protein sequence, retaining the most common genes and DNA. The V and J calls were determined by TCRdb, not by the authors. A total of about 380,000 distinct CDR3 sequences appear in this sample, about 5.1% of them only once. Approximately 2.4% of the sample comes from the top ten.

Material: whole blood, obtained in connection with sensitization to the hapten diphenylcyclopropenone (DPC). The chain was built from TRBV6-5 and TRBJ2-2, with the identity of the D gene unclear. The clonotype was recovered from a woman aged 50 to 60 with alopecia areata. Some clones in this sample may be carry-over from other donors' samples. The encoded CDR3 is CASSYSRRTGELFF. The nucleotide sequence reads TGTGCCAGCAGTTACTCGAGGCGCACCGGGGAGCTGTTTTTT.